The 6 T cell receptor beta chains below come from one sample, sequenced in a study of blood T cell repertoires in COVID-19. Clones were sequenced by immunoSEQ multiplex PCR, and TCRdb holds only the in-frame ones, with some missing. The sample contains over 55,000 clones, 84% of which appear only once. Sequencing used peripheral blood. These receptors came from a man aged 45-60 years with active COVID-19.

This clone was counted between two and nine times. V is TRBV4-3 and J is TRBJ2-7; TRBD1 might be the D (6 bases). Trimming pared 0 bases from V and 2 bases from J, leaving 11 bases between. The V gene's germline CDR1 is LGHNA and CDR2 YSLEER. This CDR3 region has 15 residues. DNA for the CDR3: TGCGCCAGCAGCCAAGAAGGGGCAGGGGCCTACGAGCAGTACTTC. This gives the protein CASSQEGAGAYEQYF.

V usage is TRBV19 and J usage is TRBJ1-2; 8 bases align to TRBD1. Germline trimming cut 6 bases from V and 7 bases from J; bases unmatched to any gene: 1. CDR3 length: 11 amino acids. Germline V gene data show CDR1 as LNHDA and CDR2 as SQIVND (reference sequence). The CDR3 sequence is CASSDRGGYTF. DNA for the CDR3: TGTGCCAGTAGCGACAGGGGTGGCTACACCTTC.

The chain recombines TRBV19 with TRBJ1-6; TRBD1 matches at 9 bases. The germline gives CDR1 LNHDA, CDR2 SQIVND (reference sequence). CDR3 size: 16 residues. J was trimmed by 7 bases and V by 3 bases; bases with no gene match: 7. In DNA form, the CDR3 reads TGTGCCAGTAGTATCGCTTGGGACAGGGACAATTCACCCCTCCACTTT. This sequence encodes CASSIAWDRDNSPLHF.

This clone appeared a single time. This sequence joins TRBV7-2 and TRBJ1-1; TRBD1 matches 10 bases. Trimming removed 1 base from V and 4 bases from J; junction bases left unmatched: 9. Looked up from germline, CDR1 is SGHTA and CDR2 is FQGNSA. The CDR3 spans 17 residues. CDR3 protein: CASSLVGTGAAGTEAFF. CDR3 sequence (DNA): TGTGCCAGCAGCTTAGTTGGGACAGGGGCTGCGGGCACTGAAGCTTTCTTT. Together with reference TRBV7-2 and TRBJ1-1, the CDR3 gives the full variable domain: GAGVSQSPSNKVTEKGKDVELRCDPISGHTALYWYRQSLGQGLEFLIYFQGNSAPDKSGLPSDRFSAERTGGSVSTLTIQRTQQEDSAVYLCASSLVGTGAAGTEAFFGQGTRLTVV.

V gene TRBV6-2 or TRBV6-3 combines with J gene TRBJ1-5; 7 nucleotides line up with TRBD1. Germline V gene sequence: CDR1 MNHEY, CDR2 SVGEGT. The CDR3 sequence is 13 residues long. With 5 bases clipped from V and 6 bases from J, the junction kept 4 bases outside the gene matches. Written as DNA, the CDR3 is TGTGCCAGCAGTACCCCAGGGGGTCAGCCCCAGCATTTT. Its protein product is CASSTPGGQPQHF.

This sequence joins TRBV6-5 and TRBJ1-1; tentative D call: TRBD1 (5 bases). The length of the CDR3 is 15 residues. The germline gives CDR1 MNHEY, CDR2 SVGAGI. Trimming stripped 6 bases from V and 0 bases from J, with 14 bases between. This CDR3 reads CASREGTRMNTEAFF. CDR3 in DNA: TGTGCCAGCAGGGAGGGGACGCGCATGAACACTGAAGCTTTCTTT.